These 13 T cell receptor beta chains originate from one sample sequenced in a study of T cell responses to AZD1222 COVID-19 vaccine. TCRdb's table, derived via immunoSEQ multiplex PCR, lists solely in-frame clones and lacks some. The sample gives about 180,000 clones, around nine tenths of which show up once; roughly 12% is in the top ten. The sequencing here drew on peripheral blood, taken 28 days after the second AZD1222 dose. Every receptor here comes from an adult who received the AZD1222 COVID-19 vaccine.

The rearrangement joins TRBV4-3 to TRBJ2-7; 7 nucleotides agree with TRBD2. Germline assignment: CDR1 LGHNA and CDR2 YSLEER. The CDR3 is 15 residues long. V dropped 1 base and J dropped 4; count of bases not matched to a gene: 7. CDR3 DNA: TGCGCCAGCAGCCAAGTTCGGGGGGAGACGTACGAGCAGTACTTC. Protein product: CASSQVRGETYEQYF.

This sequence joins TRBV11-3 and TRBJ2-2; possible D gene TRBD2, 5 bases. Germline V gives CDR1 SGHNT, CDR2 YENEEA. The CDR3 totals 17 residues. V gave up 5 bases and J gave up 3 bases, with 19 bases separating them. The CDR3 DNA is TGTGCCAGCAGCCCCGGTTTCGGGATACAAGACACCGGGGAGCTGTTTTTT. Its translation: CASSPGFGIQDTGELFF.

This clone is a singleton in its sample. This chain joins TRBV6-1 and TRBJ2-2; D gene unclear. Germline V gene data show CDR1 as MNHNS and CDR2 as SASEGT. The CDR3 runs 13 residues. Trimming took off 3 bases at V and 9 bases at J, with 11 bases between the two ends. CDR3 residues: CASSDQLSRELFF. The CDR3 DNA reads as TGTGCCAGCAGTGACCAACTATCTAGGGAGCTGTTTTTT.

This chain connects TRBV6-4 to TRBJ1-1; the match to TRBD1 covers 7 bases. V gave up 0 bases and J gave up 10 bases; unmatched junction bases: 5. Germline V CDR1 and CDR2: MRHNA, SNTAGT. The CDR3 runs 13 residues. The CDR3 bases are TGTGCCAGCAGTGACTCAGCCAGGGGGGGAGCTTTCTTT. It encodes CASSDSARGGAFF.

V and J are TRBV11-2 and TRBJ1-2; D is unresolved. Trimming cost V 1 base and J 13 bases, with 22 bases left between them. Germline V gene data show CDR1 as SGHAT and CDR2 as FQNNGV. The CDR3 has 15 amino acids. This CDR3 is CASSLGSGPEGRSTF. The CDR3, as DNA: TGTGCCAGCAGCTTAGGAAGTGGGCCAGAAGGCCGATCCACCTTC.

V is TRBV9 and J is TRBJ2-5; 7 bases agree with TRBD2. With 4 bases clipped from V and 0 bases from J, the junction kept 6 bases outside the gene matches. CDR3 length: 15 residues. Germline CDR1 is SGDLS and CDR2 is YYNGEE. The CDR3: CASSPGTTYQETQYF. The CDR3 DNA follows: TGTGCCAGCAGCCCTGGGACTACTTACCAAGAGACCCAGTACTTC. The variable domain in full, completed from reference TRBV9 and TRBJ2-5, reads DSGVTQTPKHLITATGQRVTLRCSPRSGDLSVYWYQQSLDQGLQFLIQYYNGEERAKGNILERFSAQQFPDLHSELNLSSLELGDSALYFCASSPGTTYQETQYFGPGTRLLVL.

This clone was found a few times. This sequence joins TRBV5-6 and TRBJ1-5, with 7 nucleotides matching TRBD1. The CDR3 runs to 16 residues. V trimming: 1 base; J trimming: 2 bases; junction bases outside the gene matches: 6. Germline V gene sequence: CDR1 SGHDT, CDR2 YYEEEE. The CDR3 region has the DNA TGTGCCAGCAGCTTGACAGGGCAGGGGGGCAATCAGCCCCAGCATTTT. Encoded protein: CASSLTGQGGNQPQHF.

CDR3 coding DNA: TGTGCCAGCAGTGAAGGCAGGAGCAATCAGCCCCAGCATTTT. It specifies CASSEGRSNQPQHF. The chain links TRBV6-1 to TRBJ1-5; D uncertain. Trimming left V 1 base short and J 1 base short, with 5 bases between. The CDR3 loop spans 14 amino acids. The germline CDR1 and CDR2 sequences are MNHNS and SASEGT.

The rearrangement joins TRBV15 to TRBJ2-3; D possibly matches TRBD1 or TRBD2 (5 bases each). Trimming pared 5 bases from V and 2 bases from J, leaving 14 bases between. The CDR3 is 15 amino acids. CDR1 and CDR2 (germline): LNHNV, YYDKDF (reference sequence). The CDR3 region has the DNA TGTGCCACCAGCGGCCGAGGGGCGGTCACAGATACGCAGTATTTT. The encoded protein is CATSGRGAVTDTQYF.

This chain connects TRBV2 to TRBJ2-7, with D unclear. The CDR3 is made up of 14 amino acids. Trimming stripped 3 bases from V and 2 bases from J, with 11 bases between. Germline V gene data show CDR1 as SNHLY and CDR2 as FYNNEI. CDR3 in DNA: TGTGCCAGCAGTGAGGGGATCTCGACCTACGAGCAGTACTTC. This gives the protein CASSEGISTYEQYF.

This chain joins TRBV25-1 and TRBJ1-4; D perhaps matches TRBD1 (5 bases). The CDR3 has 13 amino acids. V shed 6 bases and J shed 8 bases, with 13 bases lying between them. Per the germline V gene, CDR1 is MGHDK and CDR2 is SYGVNS. Here the CDR3 reads CASRPWGDEKLFF. The CDR3 coding sequence is TGTGCCAGCAGACCGTGGGGGGACGAAAAACTGTTTTTT.

This chain uses TRBV19 with TRBJ1-1; D gene uncertain. CDR1 is LNHDA, CDR2 SQIVND, per germline (reference sequence). This CDR3 is 15 amino acids long. V was trimmed by 0 bases and J by 1 base, leaving 9 bases between them. The CDR3 nucleotides read TGTGCCAGTAGTATAGATCCGGACCAGAACACTGAAGCTTTCTTT. This encodes CASSIDPDQNTEAFF.

The chain combines TRBV12-3 or TRBV12-4 with TRBJ2-3, with D possibly matching TRBD2 (6 bases). V lost 3 bases, J lost 2 bases, and 6 bases lay in between. This CDR3 comprises 13 residues. CDR3 sequence: CASSLDYTDTQYF. The CDR3 DNA follows: TGTGCCAGCAGTTTGGACTACACAGATACGCAGTATTTT.